This record concerns one T cell receptor (beta chain) sequence. With 5 bases clipped from V and 2 bases from J, the junction kept 2 bases outside the gene matches. There are 14 residues in the CDR3. The germline V gene encodes CDR1 LGHNA and CDR2 YNFKEQ. Per the study methods: Cell counts per sample came from amplifying reference gene primers. Some clones are missing from TCRdb's copy, which holds only in-frame ones; the method was immunoSEQ multiplex PCR. The DNA was the basis for D and trimming; V, J and clone size are from that table. The sample includes about 42,000 clones, approximately 85% of them seen just once. This sample was taken from a study of blood T cell repertoires in COVID-19. At the level of the study: Both acute and convalescent COVID-19 samples were obtained from the United States, Italy and Spain. The cDNA or gDNA used as material had been derived from T cells, B-cell-depleted T cells, or PBMCs.

V gene TRBV4-2 combines with J gene TRBJ2-3; 9 bases agree with TRBD2. Sequencing used peripheral blood. The receptor was derived from a human donor in a cohort sampled during active COVID-19. The CDR3 here is CASSRLAATDTQYF. CDR3 in DNA: TGTGCCAGCAGCAGACTAGCGGCCACAGATACGCAGTATTTT.